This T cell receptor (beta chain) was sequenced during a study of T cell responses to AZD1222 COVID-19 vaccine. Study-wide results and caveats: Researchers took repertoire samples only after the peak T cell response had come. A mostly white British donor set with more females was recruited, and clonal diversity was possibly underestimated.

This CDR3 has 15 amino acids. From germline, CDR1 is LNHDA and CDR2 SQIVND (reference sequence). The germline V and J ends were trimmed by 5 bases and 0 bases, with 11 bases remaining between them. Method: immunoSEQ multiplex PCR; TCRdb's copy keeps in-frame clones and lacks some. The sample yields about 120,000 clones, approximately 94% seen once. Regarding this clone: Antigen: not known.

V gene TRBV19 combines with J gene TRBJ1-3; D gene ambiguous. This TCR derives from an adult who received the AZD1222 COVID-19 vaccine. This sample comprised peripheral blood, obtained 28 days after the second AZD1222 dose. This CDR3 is CASSDLPTSGNTIYF. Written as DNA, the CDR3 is TGTGCCAGTAGTGACCTTCCGACCTCTGGAAACACCATATATTTT.